Listed here are 3 T cell receptor beta chains from one sample, sequenced in a study of shared clonotypes between healthy human individuals. Repertoires were generated with immunoSEQ multiplex PCR, while TCRdb's copy carries only in-frame clones and drops some. In the table there are over 2 million clones, 92% of which are singletons. The sequencing input was naive CD4+ T cells from PBMCs. The subset here: CD45RA+ positively selected. Receptors were obtained from a man between 18 and 35 years old in good health. Some clones in this sample may be carry-over from other donors' samples.

The rearrangement joins TRBV19 to TRBJ2-2, with TRBD1 matching over 9 bases. CDR1 and CDR2 from the germline V gene are LNHDA and SQIVND (reference sequence). The CDR3 spans 18 residues. V lost 9 bases and J lost 8; bases outside the gene matches: 22. The CDR3 DNA follows: TGTGCCAGCGGACCACCGGGACAGGGTTTCCGGGGAGGTGGGGAGCTGTTTTTT. Its protein is CASGPPGQGFRGGGELFF.

The chain carries TRBV25-1 and TRBJ2-5; D might be TRBD1 or TRBD2, each matching 6 bases. The CDR3 has 15 amino acids. From germline, CDR1 is MGHDK and CDR2 SYGVNS. V shed 3 bases and J shed 5 bases, with 16 bases lying between them. CDR3 sequence (DNA): TGTGCCAGCAGTGAGTCTCTGGGGGGCCGGGAGACCCAGTACTTC. Its protein is CASSESLGGRETQYF.

The chain carries TRBV4-1 and TRBJ2-7; 9 nucleotides agree with TRBD2. The trim removed 0 bases at V and 6 bases at J, leaving 9 bases unmatched. The germline gives CDR1 MGHRA, CDR2 YSYEKL. The CDR3 totals 16 residues. CDR3 nucleotide sequence: TGCGCCAGCAGCCAAGAATGGGCGGGAGGGCCTCGCGAGCAGTACTTC. Translated, it gives CASSQEWAGGPREQYF.